In its sample, the clone carrying this T cell receptor beta chain was seen a few times. For CDR3 and TCR beta VDJ profiling, genomic DNA was the template used. In TCRdb, the reads were re-called with MiXCR into one record per CDR3 protein. Of 200,000 to 250,000 distinct CDR3 sequences in the sample, 65% are singletons; the top ten hold 58%. Flow cytometry had shown expanded CD8+CD57+ cells in the patients chosen for sequencing. Patient blood was sampled before any therapy had been received. This sample is part of a study of CD8+CD57+ T cells in acquired aplastic anemia. The germline V gene has CDR1 SGHTA and CDR2 FQGTGA. The V end lost 2 bases, the J end lost 8 bases, and 13 bases lay between the germline ends. The CDR3 has 13 amino acids.

The clonotype was recovered from a human donor with aplastic anemia. This chain connects TRBV7-3 to TRBJ2-7; the D call may be TRBD1 or TRBD2 (5 bases each). The sequencing sample was made of sorted CD4+, CD8+, or CD8+CD57+ T cells (not recorded which) from PBMCs. Here the CDR3 DNA reads TGTGCCAGCAGCTTATTAGGGGACCGCCAGCAGTACTTC. This translates into CASSLLGDRQQYF.